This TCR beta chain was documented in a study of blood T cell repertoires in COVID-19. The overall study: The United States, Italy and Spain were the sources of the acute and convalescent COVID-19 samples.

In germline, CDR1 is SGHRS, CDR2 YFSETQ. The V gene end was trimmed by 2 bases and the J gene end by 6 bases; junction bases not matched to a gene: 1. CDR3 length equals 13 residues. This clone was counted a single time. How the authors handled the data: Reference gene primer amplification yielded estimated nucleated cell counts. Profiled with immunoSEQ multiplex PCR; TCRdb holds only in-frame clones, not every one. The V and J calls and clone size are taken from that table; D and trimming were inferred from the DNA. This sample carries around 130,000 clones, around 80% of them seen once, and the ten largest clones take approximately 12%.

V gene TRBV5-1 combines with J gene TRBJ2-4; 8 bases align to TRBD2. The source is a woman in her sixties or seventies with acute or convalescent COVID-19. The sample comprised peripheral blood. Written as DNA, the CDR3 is TGCGCCAGCAGCTTCGGGACTAGAAACATTCAGTACTTC. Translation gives CASSFGTRNIQYF.